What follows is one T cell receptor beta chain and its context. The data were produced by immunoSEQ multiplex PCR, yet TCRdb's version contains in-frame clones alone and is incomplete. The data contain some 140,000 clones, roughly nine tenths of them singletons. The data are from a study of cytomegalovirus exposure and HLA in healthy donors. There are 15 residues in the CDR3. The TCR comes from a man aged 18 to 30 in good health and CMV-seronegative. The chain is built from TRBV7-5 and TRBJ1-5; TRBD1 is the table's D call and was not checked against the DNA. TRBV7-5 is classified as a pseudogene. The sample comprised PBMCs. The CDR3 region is CARSHRQNTNQPQHF. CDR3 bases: TGTGCCAGAAGCCACAGACAAAATACCAATCAGCCCCAGCATTTT.